This T cell receptor beta chain was profiled in a study of response to subunit inactivated influenza vaccine. Points from the study as a whole: Only a handful of new T cells, the authors suggested, are recruited with each seasonal influenza vaccination.

TCRdb reprocessed the RT-PCR reads via MiXCR and lists one record per CDR3 protein. This sample carries 500,000 to 550,000 distinct CDR3 sequences, approximately 7.8% of them seen once, and the ten largest clones take about an eighth. This clonotype occurred a few times. Its antigen is currently unknown. The TCR comes from a man in his fifties or sixties who received an inactivated influenza vaccine. The sample in question was PBMCs from blood, obtained around 2 years after vaccination.

The CDR3 DNA reads as TGCAGTGCTAGAGGACTAGCCAAGGGTAACACCGGGGAGCTGTTTTTT. Its protein is CSARGLAKGNTGELFF. This rearrangement joins TRBV20-1 to TRBJ2-2; 7 nucleotides agree with TRBD2. The CDR3 extends over 16 amino acids. Per germline, CDR1 DFQATT and CDR2 SNEGSKA (reference sequence). J gave up 2 bases and V 1 base, and 7 bases lay outside the gene matches.